These 31 T cell receptor beta chains share one sample of origin, sequenced in a study of response to subunit inactivated influenza vaccine. TCRdb reanalysed the RT-PCR reads using MiXCR and keeps one entry per CDR3 protein. This repertoire shows more than 250,000 distinct CDR3 sequences, about a fifth found once; its top ten account for roughly a tenth. This specimen was PBMCs from blood, taken approximately 20 months after vaccination. These receptors came from a man between 50 and 75 years old who received an inactivated influenza vaccine.

For the CDR3, the DNA is TGTGCCAGCGTCTCCCCCCCTGGCAGTAACTATGGCTACACCTTC. It translates to CASVSPPGSNYGYTF. The rearrangement uses TRBV6-8 and TRBJ1-2; D is unclear. The CDR3 has 15 amino acids. Between the trimmed V and J ends, which lost 8 bases and 1 base, there was a span of 17 bases. CDR1 is MNHGY and CDR2 is SAAAGT in the germline V gene.

The gene calls are TRBV29-1 and TRBJ2-7, with D unclear. This CDR3 spans 12 amino acids. Germline V gene sequence: CDR1 SQVTM, CDR2 ANQGSEA. V was shortened by 5 bases and J by 4 bases, with 12 bases between the two germline ends. The CDR3 nucleotides are TGCAGCGTTTCCCGTGACGGATACGAGCAGTACTTC. This sequence encodes CSVSRDGYEQYF.

Details on this clonotype: Sequence at one end of the junction differs from germline and may be a read error. The chain combines TRBV5-4 with TRBJ2-3; 11 nucleotides align to TRBD2. From germline, CDR1 is SGHNT and CDR2 YYREEE (reference sequence). This CDR3 is 16 amino acids long. This CDR3 reads CASSSRLAGSTDAQYF. CDR3 coding DNA: TGTGCCAGCAGCTCTCGACTAGCGGGGAGCACAGATGCGCAGTATTTT.

The V gene is TRBV19, the J gene TRBJ2-2; D might be TRBD2 (6 bases). Per germline, CDR1 LNHDA and CDR2 SQIVND (reference sequence). V was cut by 6 bases and J by 6 bases, with 11 bases left in between. This CDR3 is 13 amino acids long. The CDR3 loop is CASSGSWPGELFF. CDR3 nucleotide sequence: TGTGCCAGTAGCGGGAGCTGGCCCGGGGAGCTGTTTTTT.

This chain uses TRBV6-2 or TRBV6-3 with TRBJ2-1, with 11 nucleotides matching TRBD2. Per the germline V gene, CDR1 is MNHEY and CDR2 is SVGEGT. V shed 6 bases, J shed 8 bases, and the junction held 9 bases outside the gene matches. This CDR3 comprises 15 residues. Here the CDR3 DNA reads TGTGCCAGCAGCCGTCCGGGACTAGCGGTGGATGAGCAGTTCTTC. Protein: CASSRPGLAVDEQFF.

CDR3 loop: CSAPNRERTAEKLFF. CDR3 nucleotide sequence: TGCAGTGCTCCGAACAGGGAACGGACTGCTGAAAAACTGTTTTTT. The V gene is TRBV20-1, the J gene TRBJ1-4; possibly TRBD1 for D (6 bases). Looked up from germline, CDR1 is DFQATT and CDR2 is SNEGSKA (reference sequence). Trimming removed 5 bases at V and 7 bases at J, with 20 bases between. The CDR3 totals 15 residues.

The chain joins TRBV7-9 to TRBJ1-1; D unresolved. The CDR3 covers 13 residues. Germline assignment: CDR1 SEHNR and CDR2 FQNEAQ (reference sequence). V was clipped by 4 bases and J by 1 base, with 7 bases between them. Written as DNA, the CDR3 is TGTGCCAGCAGCTACGATGCGAACACTGAAGCTTTCTTT. Protein product: CASSYDANTEAFF.

V and J are TRBV4-1 and TRBJ2-5, with a possible D match to TRBD2 (6 bases). The CDR3 runs to 16 residues. Germline V gene lookup returns CDR1 MGHRA and CDR2 YSYEKL. Trimming cost V 0 bases and J 5 bases, with 16 bases left between them. This CDR3 is CASSQDRTFGGETQYF. The CDR3 DNA is TGCGCCAGCAGCCAAGATAGGACTTTCGGAGGGGAGACCCAGTACTTC.

This chain joins TRBV20-1 and TRBJ2-2; 13 bases fit TRBD2. The CDR3 is 16 amino acids. Losses at the gene ends were 6 bases for V and 1 base for J; bases not matched to a gene: 5. Germline V gives CDR1 DFQATT, CDR2 SNEGSKA (reference sequence). The CDR3 DNA follows: TGCAGTGCCCCTGGACTAGCGGGAGTGAACACCGGGGAGCTGTTTTTT. This translates into CSAPGLAGVNTGELFF.

This chain links TRBV6-5 with TRBJ1-1; 7 bases fit TRBD1. V shed 2 bases and J 1 base; nucleotides not matched to a gene: 7. The V gene's germline CDR1 is MNHEY and CDR2 SVGAGI. The length of the CDR3 is 16 residues. The CDR3 here is CASSYGDRAKNTEAFF. For the CDR3, the DNA is TGTGCCAGCAGTTACGGGGACAGAGCAAAGAACACTGAAGCTTTCTTT.

The genes are TRBV20-1 and TRBJ1-1; perhaps TRBD1 as D (5 bases). From germline, CDR1 is DFQATT and CDR2 SNEGSKA (reference sequence). The CDR3 length is 15 residues. V lost 5 bases and J lost 2, with 18 bases in between. The CDR3 loop reads CSAPNARVGNTEAFF. CDR3 coding DNA: TGCAGTGCTCCAAACGCCAGGGTCGGTAACACTGAAGCTTTCTTT.

This clonotype was recorded a few times. The CDR3 DNA follows: TGTGCCAGCAGCCACAACAGGGGAGTAGGGGATGGCTACACCTTC. Its translation: CASSHNRGVGDGYTF. The chain employs TRBV7-2 and TRBJ1-2; 7 positions agree with TRBD1. The CDR3 contains 15 residues. CDR1 is SGHTA, CDR2 FQGNSA, per germline. The junction had 12 bases not matched to a gene; V was cut back by 5 bases and J by 6 bases.

The rearrangement links TRBV20-1 to TRBJ2-7, with 7 nucleotides matching TRBD1. CDR1 and CDR2 (germline): DFQATT, SNEGSKA (reference sequence). The length of the CDR3 is 13 residues. J gave up 3 bases and V 5 bases, and 7 bases lay outside the gene matches. In nucleotides, the CDR3 is TGCAGTGCTGCCTGGGACAGAAACTACGAGCAGTACTTC. As protein: CSAAWDRNYEQYF.

This clonotype was found a few times. The chain carries TRBV5-1 and TRBJ2-1, with TRBD2 matching over 7 bases. The trim removed 4 bases at V and 9 bases at J, leaving 13 bases unmatched. The CDR3 totals 15 residues. Germline V CDR1 and CDR2: SGHRS, YFSETQ. The CDR3 here is CASSGEGRREGEQFF. The CDR3 region has the DNA TGCGCCAGCAGCGGCGAGGGGCGAAGGGAGGGTGAGCAGTTCTTC.

This clonotype was seen ten or more times. The rearrangement links TRBV29-1 to TRBJ1-3; D is undetermined. Trimming stripped 6 bases from V and 0 bases from J, with 12 bases between. The germline CDR1 and CDR2 sequences are SQVTM and ANQGSEA. There are 14 residues in the CDR3. The CDR3 sequence is CSVSGILSGNTIYF. For the CDR3, the DNA is TGCAGCGTCTCCGGGATCCTCTCTGGAAACACCATATATTTT.

The sample holds many counts of this clonotype. V gene TRBV4-1 combines with J gene TRBJ1-5; D gene uncertain. Between the trimmed V and J ends, which lost 0 bases and 0 bases, there was a span of 12 bases. The CDR3 has 17 amino acids. Germline-derived CDR1 and CDR2 are MGHRA and YSYEKL. DNA of the CDR3: TGCGCCAGCAGCCAAGATCCCGGCCTTTATAGCAATCAGCCCCAGCATTTT. Its translation is CASSQDPGLYSNQPQHF.

This clonotype has ten or more counts. The rearrangement links TRBV6-5 to TRBJ1-1; TRBD1 might be the D (5 bases). CDR3 length equals 15 residues. The germline V and J ends were trimmed by 2 bases and 4 bases, with 14 bases remaining between them. Germline loops: CDR1 MNHEY, CDR2 SVGAGI. The CDR3 sequence is CASSYRPYGGTEAFF. In DNA, the CDR3 is TGTGCCAGCAGTTACCGCCCGTACGGGGGCACTGAAGCTTTCTTT.

This clonotype came up a few times. The V and J genes are TRBV12-3 or TRBV12-4 and TRBJ1-5; D gene unclear. Deletions cut 8 bases from V and 1 base from J, with 12 bases between. The CDR3 is 14 amino acids. CDR3 in DNA: TGTGCCAGCCTCGGAGCTGGGAGCAATCAGCCCCAGCATTTT. It codes for CASLGAGSNQPQHF.

This clonotype was detected many times. The chain recombines TRBV27 with TRBJ1-2; D call uncertain. This CDR3 contains 16 residues. Looked up from germline, CDR1 is MNHEY and CDR2 is SMNVEV (reference sequence). Trimming pared 3 bases from V and 4 bases from J, leaving 18 bases between. This CDR3 is CASSLRSTGSSYGYTF. The CDR3 nucleotides read TGTGCCAGCAGTTTGAGATCCACCGGTTCCAGCTATGGCTACACCTTC.

This clonotype was counted ten times or more. This chain connects TRBV11-2 to TRBJ1-3, with D perhaps TRBD1 (6 bases). Trimming removed 1 base at V and 0 bases at J, with 13 bases between. From germline, CDR1 is SGHAT and CDR2 FQNNGV. This CDR3 has 17 amino acids. The CDR3 sequence: CASSLVGAGLSGNTIYF. In nucleotides, the CDR3 is TGTGCCAGCAGCTTAGTGGGGGCAGGCCTCTCTGGAAACACCATATATTTT. The full variable domain, rest sourced from reference TRBV11-2 and TRBJ1-3, is EAGVAQSPRYKIIEKRQSVAFWCNPISGHATLYWYQQILGQGPKLLIQFQNNGVVDDSQLPKDRFSAERLKGVDSTLKIQPAKLEDSAVYLCASSLVGAGLSGNTIYFGEGSWLTVV.

This chain links TRBV20-1 with TRBJ2-5; D gene ambiguous. CDR1 and CDR2 (germline): DFQATT, SNEGSKA (reference sequence). Trimming removed 1 base at V and 0 bases at J, with 9 bases between. This CDR3 contains 14 residues. CDR3 in amino acids: CSARGGRYQETQYF. As DNA, the CDR3 is TGCAGTGCTAGAGGCGGACGGTACCAAGAGACCCAGTACTTC.

This clonotype was seen only a few times. The chain joins TRBV10-3 to TRBJ1-1, with D possibly being TRBD1 (5 bases). The CDR3 has 13 amino acids. Looked up from germline, CDR1 is ENHRY and CDR2 is SYGVKD. V lost 11 bases and J lost 6, with 19 bases in between. The CDR3 here is CAAQSQGRSEAFF. The CDR3 DNA is TGTGCCGCCCAAAGCCAGGGACGGTCTGAAGCTTTCTTT.

There are many counts of this clonotype. V gene TRBV27 combines with J gene TRBJ1-1; D is possibly TRBD1 (6 bases). V lost 3 bases, J lost 0 bases, and 8 bases lay in between. Germline loops: CDR1 MNHEY, CDR2 SMNVEV (reference sequence). The CDR3 runs 14 residues. The CDR3 sequence is CASSFQGMNTEAFF. The CDR3 DNA reads as TGTGCCAGCAGTTTCCAGGGGATGAACACTGAAGCTTTCTTT.

The sample holds a few counts of this clonotype. V gene TRBV4-1 combines with J gene TRBJ1-2; D remains unclear. The CDR3 runs to 13 residues. From germline, CDR1 is MGHRA and CDR2 YSYEKL. Trimming removed 0 bases from V and 4 bases from J, with 6 bases in between. The CDR3 bases are TGCGCCAGCAGCCAAGAGCCCTCCTATGGCTACACCTTC. Translated: CASSQEPSYGYTF.

V usage is TRBV12-3 or TRBV12-4 and J usage is TRBJ2-5; perhaps D is TRBD1 or TRBD2 (5 bases each). V gave up 5 bases and J gave up 3 bases, with 22 bases separating them. This CDR3 has 17 amino acids. CDR3 sequence: CASSRLYGGSPEETQYF. In nucleotides, the CDR3 is TGTGCCAGCAGTCGCCTTTATGGGGGATCCCCAGAAGAGACCCAGTACTTC.

This clonotype was seen a handful of times. The chain joins TRBV4-1 to TRBJ2-7, with 7 bases fitting TRBD1. This CDR3 comprises 14 residues. Per the germline V gene, CDR1 is MGHRA and CDR2 is YSYEKL. V was clipped by 3 bases and J by 9 bases; unmatched bases: 11. The CDR3 coding sequence is TGCGCCAGCAGCCAGAAGCACGGGACAGAAAGGCAGTACTTC. Protein product: CASSQKHGTERQYF.

This clonotype has a single count. This chain uses TRBV28 with TRBJ2-1, with TRBD2 matching over 8 bases. V shed 8 bases, J shed 7 bases, and the junction held 10 bases outside the gene matches. Germline assignment: CDR1 MDHEN and CDR2 SYDVKM. CDR3 length: 14 amino acids. CDR3 DNA: TGTGCCAGCCTAGGCGCGGGAGGAAGGAATGAGCAGTTCTTC. It translates to CASLGAGGRNEQFF. The whole variable domain, remainder taken from reference TRBV28 and TRBJ2-1, is DVKVTQSSRYLVKRTGEKVFLECVQDMDHENMFWYRQDPGLGLRLIYFSYDVKMKEKGDIPEGYSVSREKKERFSLILESASTNQTSMYLCASLGAGGRNEQFFGPGTRLTVL.

This clonotype has more than one count but fewer than ten. The rearrangement joins TRBV29-1 to TRBJ2-2; D is perhaps TRBD1 (6 bases). Trimming took off 4 bases at V and 7 bases at J, with 16 bases between the two ends. The CDR3 sequence is 14 residues long. Germline V gene lookup returns CDR1 SQVTM and CDR2 ANQGSEA. Here the CDR3 DNA reads TGCAGCGTTGCTAACGCAGGGGCCGTCGGGGAGCTGTTTTTT. This codes for CSVANAGAVGELFF.

This clonotype has only a few counts. V usage is TRBV6-1 and J usage is TRBJ2-1; D may be TRBD1 (5 bases). CDR1 is MNHNS and CDR2 is SASEGT in the germline V gene. V dropped 2 bases and J dropped 6 bases, with 14 bases sitting between them. There are 15 residues in the CDR3. CDR3 nucleotides: TGTGCCAGCAGTGAAAACCAGGGTGGATTCAATGAGCAGTTCTTC. Translated, it gives CASSENQGGFNEQFF.

V and J are TRBV5-1 and TRBJ2-3; 13 positions agree with TRBD2. Per germline, CDR1 SGHRS and CDR2 YFSETQ. CDR3 length equals 15 residues. V lost 4 bases, J lost 8 bases, and 7 bases stayed unmatched. The CDR3 nucleotides are TGCGCCAGCAGCGCAGGGACTAGCGGGGCGGTTACGCAGTATTTT. This encodes CASSAGTSGAVTQYF.

The chain carries TRBV20-1 and TRBJ2-5; 11 bases are a match to TRBD2. With V trimmed by 5 bases and J by 3 bases, 5 bases remained unmatched. CDR1 and CDR2 from the germline V gene are DFQATT and SNEGSKA (reference sequence). This CDR3 is 14 amino acids long. The chain's CDR3 is CSASMTSGEETQYF. CDR3 nucleotide sequence: TGCAGTGCTTCGATGACTAGCGGGGAAGAGACCCAGTACTTC.